The 14 T cell receptor beta chains in this list originate from one sample, sequenced in a study of shared clonotypes between healthy human individuals. Clones were sequenced by immunoSEQ multiplex PCR, and TCRdb holds only the in-frame ones, with some missing. The data show approximately 1.9 million clones, 90% to 95% seen once. It was CD45RO-negative cells, positively selected for CCR7, that made up naive CD8 cells, with terminally differentiated effector memory CD45RA+ cells excluded. Sequencing input: naive CD8+ T cells from PBMCs. These receptors were obtained from a man between 18 and 35 years old in good health. Some clones in this sample may be carry-over from other donors' samples.

This chain connects TRBV15 to TRBJ2-4; the match to TRBD2 covers 10 bases. V lost 3 bases to trimming and J lost 5 bases; unmatched junction nucleotides: 4. The CDR3 is 15 amino acids. Germline V gene data show CDR1 as LNHNV and CDR2 as YYDKDF (reference sequence). DNA of the CDR3: TGTGCCACCAGCAGGACTAGCGGGTGGGAAAACATTCAGTACTTC. This codes for CATSRTSGWENIQYF.

The V call is TRBV28, the J call TRBJ1-3; possible D gene TRBD1, 6 bases. CDR3 length equals 19 residues. Per the germline V gene, CDR1 is MDHEN and CDR2 is SYDVKM. The V end lost 3 bases, the J end lost 0 bases, and 21 bases lay between the germline ends. The CDR3 spells CASSLKFQGPLHSGNTIYF. DNA of the CDR3: TGTGCCAGCAGTTTGAAATTCCAGGGGCCACTCCACTCTGGAAACACCATATATTTT.

The rearrangement uses TRBV7-4 and TRBJ2-5, with 7 bases fitting TRBD1. V shed 5 bases, J shed 4 bases, and the junction held 19 bases outside the gene matches. CDR3 length: 18 amino acids. CDR1 and CDR2 (germline): SGHVT, SQSDAQ. CDR3 bases: TGTGCCAGCAGCCCTCCGAAACTACGGCAGGGGGAGCGAGAGACCCAGTACTTC. Protein: CASSPPKLRQGERETQYF.

This chain uses TRBV2 with TRBJ1-2; TRBD1 matches 9 bases. CDR1 and CDR2 (germline): SNHLY, FYNNEI. The CDR3 runs to 13 residues. The trim removed 11 bases at V and 5 bases at J, leaving 9 bases unmatched. The CDR3 loop is CAGRDRELYGYTF. In nucleotides, the CDR3 is TGTGCCGGAAGGGACAGGGAACTTTATGGCTACACCTTC.

This clone was recorded a few times. This chain links TRBV9 with TRBJ1-1, with D hard to call. Between the trimmed V and J ends, which lost 3 bases and 0 bases, there was a span of 12 bases. CDR3 length equals 15 residues. The germline V gene has CDR1 SGDLS and CDR2 YYNGEE. CDR3 sequence reads: CASSESTGMNTEAFF. In DNA form, the CDR3 reads TGTGCCAGCAGCGAGTCGACGGGAATGAACACTGAAGCTTTCTTT.

Comment on this clone: Other nucleotide sequences in the sample specify the same CDR3. V and J are TRBV5-1 and TRBJ1-1; 8 nucleotides align to TRBD1. CDR3 length: 14 amino acids. Trimming removed 5 bases from V and 0 bases from J; junction bases left unmatched: 3. Germline CDR1 and CDR2: SGHRS and YFSETQ. CDR3 sequence reads: CASSWTGLNTEAFF. As DNA, the CDR3 is TGCGCCAGCAGTTGGACAGGGTTGAACACTGAAGCTTTCTTT.

The gene calls are TRBV10-2 and TRBJ2-1; no reliable D call. V was cut by 6 bases and J by 8 bases, with 11 bases left in between. CDR1 is WSHSY and CDR2 is SAAADI in the germline V gene. CDR3 length equals 12 residues. CDR3 in amino acids: CASSAARDEQFF. The CDR3, as DNA: TGCGCCAGCAGCGCTGCAAGGGATGAGCAGTTCTTC.

The V gene is TRBV9, the J gene TRBJ2-7; 10 nucleotides align to TRBD2. V trimming: 3 bases; J trimming: 2 bases; junction bases outside the gene matches: 8. The CDR3 covers 16 residues. Germline values: CDR1 SGDLS, CDR2 YYNGEE. CDR3: CASSAPTSGPTYEQYF. For the CDR3, the DNA is TGTGCCAGCAGCGCACCGACTAGCGGGCCCACCTACGAGCAGTACTTC.

The rearrangement links TRBV2 to TRBJ1-2; TRBD1 might be the D (6 bases). This CDR3 comprises 14 residues. CDR1 SNHLY and CDR2 FYNNEI come from the germline V gene. Deletions cut 6 bases from V and 4 bases from J, with 15 bases between. CDR3 in amino acids: CASRRGTGLYGYTF. The CDR3 bases are TGTGCCAGCAGGAGGGGGACGGGGCTCTATGGCTACACCTTC. The full variable domain, with the rest looked up from reference TRBV2 and TRBJ1-2, is EPEVTQTPSHQVTQMGQEVILRCVPISNHLYFYWYRQILGQKVEFLVSFYNNEISEKSEIFDDQFSVERPDGSNFTLKIRSTKLEDSAMYFCASRRGTGLYGYTFGSGTRLTVV.

J is TRBJ1-2 and V is TRBV29-1, with D possibly matching TRBD1 (5 bases). This CDR3 contains 17 residues. V dropped 7 bases and J dropped 0 bases, with 24 bases sitting between them. Germline assignment: CDR1 SQVTM and CDR2 ANQGSEA. CDR3 sequence (DNA): TGCAGCGCCCCATTGAATTGGGACTCAAGAGCTAACTATGGCTACACCTTC. The encoded protein is CSAPLNWDSRANYGYTF.

The chain couples TRBV28 to TRBJ2-7; D remains unclear. Germline CDR1 reads MDHEN; CDR2 reads SYDVKM. Trimming left V 5 bases short and J 6 bases short, with 8 bases between. The CDR3 length is 11 residues. The CDR3 is CASSALFEQYF. The CDR3 DNA is TGTGCCAGCAGTGCACTATTCGAGCAGTACTTC. Full variable domain (outside the CDR3, taken from reference TRBV28 and TRBJ2-7): DVKVTQSSRYLVKRTGEKVFLECVQDMDHENMFWYRQDPGLGLRLIYFSYDVKMKEKGDIPEGYSVSREKKERFSLILESASTNQTSMYLCASSALFEQYFGPGTRLTVT.

The CDR3 nucleotides read TGTGCCAGCAGCTTTGCAGGCCACACTGAAGCTTTCTTT. It translates to CASSFAGHTEAFF. The V call is TRBV11-2, the J call TRBJ1-1; D ambiguous. V dropped 3 bases and J dropped 3 bases, with 8 bases sitting between them. The germline V gene encodes CDR1 SGHAT and CDR2 FQNNGV. The CDR3 runs to 13 residues. The full variable domain, its missing parts supplied by reference TRBV11-2 and TRBJ1-1, is EAGVAQSPRYKIIEKRQSVAFWCNPISGHATLYWYQQILGQGPKLLIQFQNNGVVDDSQLPKDRFSAERLKGVDSTLKIQPAKLEDSAVYLCASSFAGHTEAFFGQGTRLTVV.

The rearrangement links TRBV4-1 to TRBJ2-3, with 12 bases identical to TRBD2. CDR3 length: 19 residues. After removal of 0 bases from V and 2 bases from J, the junction contained 9 bases not matched to a gene. From germline, CDR1 is MGHRA and CDR2 YSYEKL. DNA of the CDR3: TGCGCCAGCAGCCAAGATCTACTAGCGGGAGGATTTTACACAGATACGCAGTATTTT. This translates into CASSQDLLAGGFYTDTQYF.

V and J are TRBV6-1 and TRBJ2-7; D ambiguous. Germline CDR1 and CDR2: MNHNS and SASEGT. V lost 4 bases and J lost 3, with 4 bases in between. The CDR3 covers 11 residues. The CDR3 is CASSGGYEQYF. DNA of the CDR3: TGTGCCAGCAGTGGGGGCTACGAGCAGTACTTC.